The next 20 T cell receptor beta chains were all read from a single sample in a study of blood T cell repertoires in COVID-19. Profiled with immunoSEQ multiplex PCR; TCRdb holds only in-frame clones, not every one. The repertoire holds about 130,000 clones, with approximately 85% as singletons. Sample: peripheral blood. Every receptor here comes from an elderly woman with acute or convalescent COVID-19.

The rearrangement joins TRBV7-9 to TRBJ2-7, with D uncertain. CDR1 and CDR2 from the germline V gene are SEHNR and FQNEAQ (reference sequence). V gave up 5 bases and J gave up 3 bases, with 11 bases separating them. The CDR3 has 13 residues. The CDR3 nucleotides are TGTGCCAGCAGCCTGTCTACTTTCTACGAGCAGTACTTC. Protein: CASSLSTFYEQYF.

The V call is TRBV6-5, the J call TRBJ1-2; TRBD1 aligns across 8 bases. Trimming cost V 4 bases and J 0 bases; bases outside gene matches: 4. Germline V gene data show CDR1 as MNHEY and CDR2 as SVGAGI. The CDR3 contains 15 residues. Here the CDR3 DNA reads TGTGCCAGCAGTTTGACGACAGGGGCTAACTATGGCTACACCTTC. This sequence encodes CASSLTTGANYGYTF.

The chain uses TRBV6-1 and TRBJ2-7; D perhaps matches TRBD1 (6 bases). V lost 2 bases and J 3 bases, leaving 17 bases between the germline ends. Germline V lookup: CDR1 MNHNS, CDR2 SASEGT. This CDR3 has 16 residues. This CDR3 is CASSERSGVEGYEQYV. CDR3 coding DNA: TGTGCCAGCAGTGAAAGGTCAGGGGTTGAAGGCTACGAGCAGTACGTC.

The chain couples TRBV2 to TRBJ1-5; a possible D gene is TRBD1 (6 bases). V shed 4 bases and J shed 5 bases, with 15 bases lying between them. This CDR3 contains 15 residues. Germline CDR1 SNHLY, CDR2 FYNNEI. The CDR3 coding sequence is TGTGCCAGCAGTGGCTCCCGGGACACCGATCAGCCCCAGCATTTT. It specifies CASSGSRDTDQPQHF.

The chain is built from TRBV10-3 and TRBJ1-2, with TRBD1 matching over 8 bases. With V trimmed by 0 bases and J by 7 bases, 7 bases remained unmatched. Germline-derived CDR1 and CDR2 are ENHRY and SYGVKD. The CDR3 loop spans 15 amino acids. CDR3 DNA sequence: TGTGCCATCAGTGAGTCGGGGTCAGGGGGCTCTGGCTACACCTTC. This codes for CAISESGSGGSGYTF.

The gene calls are TRBV6-1 and TRBJ1-2; 7 bases are a match to TRBD1. CDR3 length: 14 amino acids. V shed 0 bases and J 4 bases; nucleotides not matched to a gene: 2. Germline loops: CDR1 MNHNS, CDR2 SASEGT. The CDR3 here is CASSEAGQRYGYTF. CDR3 nucleotide sequence: TGTGCCAGCAGTGAAGCGGGACAGCGCTATGGCTACACCTTC.

The J gene is TRBJ2-1, the V gene TRBV5-1, with 8 positions matching TRBD2. The CDR3 sequence is 15 residues long. The V gene end was trimmed by 2 bases and the J gene end by 1 base; junction bases not matched to a gene: 2. The germline CDR1 and CDR2 sequences are SGHRS and YFSETQ. The CDR3, as DNA: TGCGCCAGCAGCTTCAGCGGGGGTTCCTACAATGAGCAGTTCTTC. Encoded protein: CASSFSGGSYNEQFF.

The chain links TRBV5-1 to TRBJ2-1; D is uncertain. The CDR3 loop spans 15 amino acids. Trimming removed 4 bases at V and 10 bases at J, with 21 bases between. The germline CDR1 and CDR2 sequences are SGHRS and YFSETQ. The CDR3 is CASSPRSFEGSEQFF. In DNA form, the CDR3 reads TGCGCCAGCAGCCCCCGGAGTTTCGAAGGAAGCGAGCAGTTCTTC.

This clone showed up just once. The genes are TRBV5-1 and TRBJ1-6, with TRBD1 identical over 8 bases. V was pared by 4 bases and J by 5 bases, with 2 bases of the junction left unmatched. The CDR3 has 14 residues. Germline values: CDR1 SGHRS, CDR2 YFSETQ. CDR3 sequence reads: CASSAGQDNSPLHF. The CDR3 region has the DNA TGCGCCAGCAGCGCGGGACAGGATAATTCACCCCTCCACTTT.

Only one count was recorded for this clone. The V gene is TRBV4-1, the J gene TRBJ1-4; tentatively, D is TRBD1 (6 bases). The CDR3 runs to 15 residues. V lost 0 bases and J 8 bases, leaving 13 bases between the germline ends. Germline CDR1 MGHRA, CDR2 YSYEKL. The CDR3 DNA sequence: TGCGCCAGCAGCCAAGAGAGGGGGTCCTGGGAAAAACTGTTTTTT. Translating it yields CASSQERGSWEKLFF.

The chain joins TRBV5-4 to TRBJ1-2; 8 bases line up with TRBD1. The CDR3 runs to 13 residues. The germline V gene has CDR1 SGHNT and CDR2 YYREEE (reference sequence). V lost 1 base, J lost 7 bases, and 3 bases stayed unmatched. The chain's CDR3 is CASSLQGASGYTF. As DNA, the CDR3 is TGTGCCAGCAGCTTGCAGGGGGCATCTGGCTACACCTTC.

The V gene is TRBV28, the J gene TRBJ1-5, with TRBD1 matching over 11 bases. This CDR3 comprises 15 residues. Germline V lookup: CDR1 MDHEN, CDR2 SYDVKM. V lost 6 bases to trimming and J lost 3 bases; unmatched junction nucleotides: 4. This CDR3 reads CASRRTGGPNQPQHF. Here the CDR3 DNA reads TGTGCCAGCAGGAGGACAGGGGGCCCCAATCAGCCCCAGCATTTT.

The V call is TRBV28, the J call TRBJ1-1; the D gene is possibly TRBD1 (6 bases). Germline loops: CDR1 MDHEN, CDR2 SYDVKM. V gave up 4 bases and J gave up 0 bases, with 12 bases separating them. The CDR3 is 15 residues long. The CDR3 DNA reads as TGTGCCAGCAGTTCACAGGGTATCATGAACACTGAAGCTTTCTTT. Its protein product is CASSSQGIMNTEAFF.

The chain couples TRBV2 to TRBJ1-1, with D unclear. The CDR3 loop spans 13 amino acids. V lost 8 bases and J 0 bases, leaving 10 bases between the germline ends. Germline loops: CDR1 SNHLY, CDR2 FYNNEI. CDR3 sequence (DNA): TGTGCCAGCGGGCAGGTCATGAACACTGAAGCTTTCTTT. Translation: CASGQVMNTEAFF.

The CDR3 is CASREQGIYGYTF. CDR3 sequence (DNA): TGTGCCAGCAGGGAACAGGGGATCTATGGCTACACCTTC. The V call is TRBV12-3 or TRBV12-4, the J call TRBJ1-2, with 7 nucleotides matching TRBD1. V lost 6 bases, J lost 4 bases, and 5 bases stayed unmatched. The CDR3 is 13 residues long.

The rearrangement joins TRBV4-3 to TRBJ1-2, with 9 bases matching TRBD1. The CDR3 sequence is 16 residues long. The germline V gene has CDR1 LGHNA and CDR2 YSLEER. J gave up 6 bases and V 1 base, and 9 bases lay outside the gene matches. The CDR3 loop is CASSQGGTGKYHGYTF. The CDR3 DNA reads TGCGCCAGCAGCCAAGGCGGGACAGGGAAGTATCATGGCTACACCTTC.

J is TRBJ1-5 and V is TRBV6-2 or TRBV6-3, with D perhaps matching TRBD1 (5 bases). Trimming removed 3 bases at V and 2 bases at J, with 11 bases between. Per the germline V gene, CDR1 is MNHEY and CDR2 is SVGEGT. The CDR3 has 15 residues. CDR3 bases: TGTGCCAGCAGTTATCAGGGTTCGGGCAATCAGCCCCAGCATTTT. Translation: CASSYQGSGNQPQHF.

The genes are TRBV27 and TRBJ1-3; maybe TRBD1 (5 bases). The length of the CDR3 is 15 residues. Germline V gives CDR1 MNHEY, CDR2 SMNVEV (reference sequence). V lost 6 bases and J lost 0, with 12 bases in between. For the CDR3, the DNA is TGTGCCAGCAGCCCCAGCGACAGCTCTGGAAACACCATATATTTT. Its protein product is CASSPSDSSGNTIYF.

This sequence joins TRBV2 and TRBJ2-7; D unclear. The CDR3 loop spans 11 amino acids. With 6 bases removed from V and 6 bases from J, the gap between germline ends came to 9 bases. Germline V gene lookup returns CDR1 SNHLY and CDR2 FYNNEI. The CDR3 reads CASSPTGEQYF. In DNA form, the CDR3 reads TGTGCCAGCAGCCCCACCGGCGAGCAGTACTTC.

This clone has just one count. J is TRBJ1-3 and V is TRBV18; no reliable D call. The CDR3 length is 16 residues. Germline assignment: CDR1 KGHSH and CDR2 LQKENI. The V end lost 1 base, the J end lost 3 bases, and 13 bases lay between the germline ends. The CDR3 loop reads CASSPLSFNRGNTIYF. In DNA, the CDR3 is TGTGCCAGCTCACCACTTAGTTTTAATCGTGGAAACACCATATATTTT.